A single sample is the source of the 14 T cell receptor beta chains below, sequenced in a study of identical twins. TCRdb reanalysed the 5' RACE reads using MiXCR and keeps one entry per CDR3 protein. The sample lists about 530,000 distinct CDR3 sequences, 20% to 25% seen once, with 0.48% in the top ten. The data also belong to a second study, concerning yellow fever vaccine responses in identical twins.

Material for sequencing was CD4+ T cells sorted from blood. All receptors derive from a young woman in good health.

This clonotype was seen more than once but under ten times. This chain links TRBV7-8 with TRBJ2-2, with a weak D call TRBD1 (5 bases). V was cut by 6 bases and J by 1 base, with 9 bases left in between. Germline V gene lookup returns CDR1 SGHVS and CDR2 FQNEAQ. The CDR3 loop spans 14 amino acids. This CDR3 is CASRGPGNTGELFF. The CDR3 nucleotides read TGTGCCAGCAGGGGGCCAGGGAACACCGGGGAGCTGTTTTTT.

The gene calls are TRBV24-1 and TRBJ2-3; 8 bases are a match to TRBD2. The V segment lost 6 bases and the J segment 6 bases; nucleotides outside the gene matches: 7. The CDR3 has 14 residues. Germline CDR1 and CDR2: KGHDR and SFDVKD. In DNA form, the CDR3 reads TGTGCCACCAGTCAGGCGGGAGGAGGGGATACGCAGTATTTT. It yields the protein CATSQAGGGDTQYF.

V is TRBV20-1 and J is TRBJ2-2, with unresolved D. Trimming pared 1 base from V and 5 bases from J, leaving 5 bases between. The CDR3 runs 12 residues. From germline, CDR1 is DFQATT and CDR2 SNEGSKA (reference sequence). The CDR3 DNA sequence: TGCAGTGCTAGAGGGAGTACCGGGGAGCTGTTTTTT. Amino acid sequence: CSARGSTGELFF.

This chain uses TRBV6-2 or TRBV6-3 with TRBJ1-2; 7 positions agree with TRBD1. In germline, CDR1 is MNHEY, CDR2 SVGEGT. CDR3 length equals 15 residues. The J segment lost 5 bases and the V segment lost 5 bases, leaving 11 bases of the junction unmatched. The CDR3 protein is CASSTTTGRTYGYTF. The DNA of the CDR3 is TGTGCCAGCAGTACAACGACAGGGCGAACGTATGGCTACACCTTC.

V gene TRBV6-1 combines with J gene TRBJ2-3, with TRBD1 matching over 8 bases. The CDR3 is made up of 15 amino acids. In germline, CDR1 is MNHNS, CDR2 SASEGT. Trimming at V came to 6 bases and at J to 3 bases, leaving 8 bases not matched to a gene. CDR3 amino acids: CASSPQDRATDTQYF. The CDR3 region has the DNA TGTGCCAGCAGCCCCCAGGACAGGGCAACAGATACGCAGTATTTT.

This clonotype was seen only a few times. V is TRBV3-1 and J is TRBJ2-1, with D possibly being TRBD1 (6 bases). V dropped 2 bases and J dropped 13 bases, with 12 bases sitting between them. In germline, CDR1 is LGHDT, CDR2 YNNKEL (reference sequence). This CDR3 comprises 12 residues. Here the CDR3 reads CASSQTGPGQFF. CDR3 bases: TGTGCCAGCAGCCAAACAGGGCCTGGCCAGTTCTTC.

The chain recombines TRBV7-8 with TRBJ2-1; D possibly corresponds to TRBD2 (5 bases). The V end was cut by 4 bases, the J end by 7 bases, with 17 bases between. CDR3 size: 15 residues. Germline V gives CDR1 SGHVS, CDR2 FQNEAQ. The CDR3 DNA sequence: TGTGCCAGCAGCTCATCCGGGATGAGAGCTAATGAGCAGTTCTTC. As protein: CASSSSGMRANEQFF. Drawing the rest from reference TRBV7-8 and TRBJ2-1, the complete variable domain is GAGVSQSPRYKVAKRGQDVALRCDPISGHVSLFWYQQALGQGPEFLTYFQNEAQLDKSGLPSDRFFAERPEGSVSTLKIQRTQQEDSAVYLCASSSSGMRANEQFFGPGTRLTVL.

The sample holds a few counts of this clonotype. The gene calls are TRBV28 and TRBJ1-2; possibly TRBD1 for D (5 bases). Trimming stripped 1 base from V and 7 bases from J, with 19 bases between. The CDR3 covers 16 residues. The V gene's germline CDR1 is MDHEN and CDR2 SYDVKM. The CDR3 coding sequence is TGTGCCAGCAGTTTATATTTGTTCTCCGGGGGATTTGGCTACACCTTC. Protein: CASSLYLFSGGFGYTF.

The sample holds a few counts of this clonotype. This chain links TRBV20-1 with TRBJ2-5, with 12 positions matching TRBD2. V lost 5 bases to trimming and J lost 5 bases; unmatched junction nucleotides: 6. Germline CDR1 and CDR2: DFQATT and SNEGSKA (reference sequence). CDR3 length equals 14 residues. CDR3 sequence (DNA): TGCAGTGCTCCTAGCGGGAGGGCCCGGGAGACCCAGTACTTC. Its translation is CSAPSGRARETQYF.

This chain's CDR3 is CASTQSSGWVNEQFF. CDR3 sequence (DNA): TGTGCCAGCACCCAGTCGTCAGGGTGGGTGAATGAGCAGTTCTTC. The V and J genes are TRBV25-1 and TRBJ2-1, with a tentative D call TRBD1 (5 bases). The CDR3 has 15 residues. Per germline, CDR1 MGHDK and CDR2 SYGVNS. Trimming cost V 7 bases and J 7 bases, with 20 bases left between them.

The gene calls are TRBV5-1 and TRBJ2-5; D remains ambiguous. CDR3 length equals 15 residues. In germline, CDR1 is SGHRS, CDR2 YFSETQ. With 0 bases removed from V and 3 bases from J, the gap between germline ends came to 12 bases. CDR3 DNA sequence: TGCGCCAGCAGCTTGGAGAACGGGCAAGAAGAGACCCAGTACTTC. This encodes CASSLENGQEETQYF.

The chain joins TRBV12-3 or TRBV12-4 to TRBJ1-2; TRBD1 agrees at 9 bases. Trimming took 6 bases from V and 8 from J; bases not matched to a gene: 13. The CDR3 has 15 amino acids. In DNA, the CDR3 is TGTGCCAGCAGCTGGGACAGGGATAATCGGTACGGCTACACCTTC. This codes for CASSWDRDNRYGYTF.

This clonotype was recorded a few times. The rearrangement links TRBV28 to TRBJ1-4; the D gene is possibly TRBD1 (5 bases). The CDR3 contains 15 residues. V gave up 5 bases and J gave up 5 bases, with 15 bases separating them. CDR1 is MDHEN and CDR2 is SYDVKM in the germline V gene. CDR3 in DNA: TGTGCCAGCAGTCCCTCCGGGACCGTGAATGAAAAACTGTTTTTT. This translates into CASSPSGTVNEKLFF. The entire variable domain, with the rest obtained from reference TRBV28 and TRBJ1-4, is as follows: DVKVTQSSRYLVKRTGEKVFLECVQDMDHENMFWYRQDPGLGLRLIYFSYDVKMKEKGDIPEGYSVSREKKERFSLILESASTNQTSMYLCASSPSGTVNEKLFFGSGTQLSVL.

The chain carries TRBV10-2 and TRBJ1-6, with 7 bases aligning to TRBD1. From germline, CDR1 is WSHSY and CDR2 SAAADI. The CDR3 totals 14 residues. V was clipped by 7 bases and J by 6 bases; unmatched bases: 6. The CDR3 spells CASTRDRTNSPLHF. The CDR3 DNA is TGCGCCAGCACCCGGGACAGAACTAATTCACCCCTCCACTTT.